Each of the 14 T cell receptor beta chains below was sequenced from the same sample in a study of shared clonotypes between healthy human individuals. The protocol was immunoSEQ multiplex PCR, while the TCRdb copy is restricted to in-frame clones and leaves out a portion. The sample lists fewer than 600,000 clones, 60% to 80% seen once, with 12% in the top ten. The specimen sequenced was PBMCs. These receptors originate from a woman between 35 and 50 years old in good health. Some clones in this sample may be carry-over from other donors' samples.

The V gene is TRBV28, the J gene TRBJ1-1, with 7 bases fitting TRBD1. There are 15 residues in the CDR3. Germline loops: CDR1 MDHEN, CDR2 SYDVKM. V dropped 3 bases and J dropped 0; count of bases not matched to a gene: 4. The CDR3: CASSLWTGMNTEAFF. The CDR3 DNA is TGTGCCAGCAGTTTGTGGACAGGCATGAACACTGAAGCTTTCTTT. Full variable domain (outside the CDR3, taken from reference TRBV28 and TRBJ1-1): DVKVTQSSRYLVKRTGEKVFLECVQDMDHENMFWYRQDPGLGLRLIYFSYDVKMKEKGDIPEGYSVSREKKERFSLILESASTNQTSMYLCASSLWTGMNTEAFFGQGTRLTVV.

This sequence joins TRBV5-4 and TRBJ2-2, with D hard to call. CDR1 and CDR2 from the germline V gene are SGHNT and YYREEE (reference sequence). The CDR3 spans 13 residues. V was cut by 0 bases and J by 5 bases, with 5 bases left in between. Written as DNA, the CDR3 is TGTGCCAGCAGCTTGGCTCGGACCGGGGAGCTGTTTTTT. Translated: CASSLARTGELFF.

The V and J genes are TRBV7-9 and TRBJ2-5, with 12 bases identical to TRBD2. V lost 0 bases and J lost 1; bases outside the gene matches: 6. The CDR3 runs to 18 residues. Germline V CDR1 and CDR2: SEHNR, FQNEAQ (reference sequence). This chain's CDR3 is CASSLAQLAGGSQETQYF. CDR3 nucleotides: TGTGCCAGCAGCTTAGCGCAACTAGCGGGAGGAAGCCAAGAGACCCAGTACTTC.

J is TRBJ2-5 and V is TRBV5-4; D tentatively fits TRBD1 or TRBD2 (5 bases each). V lost 0 bases and J lost 5, with 11 bases in between. CDR1 and CDR2 from the germline V gene are SGHNT and YYREEE (reference sequence). The CDR3 covers 14 residues. The CDR3 region is CASSLAMGVETQYF. The DNA for the CDR3 is TGTGCCAGCAGCTTGGCCATGGGGGTGGAGACCCAGTACTTC.

J is TRBJ2-5 and V is TRBV18; tentatively, D is TRBD2 (6 bases). The V gene's germline CDR1 is KGHSH and CDR2 LQKENI. This CDR3 is 14 amino acids long. V was trimmed by 0 bases and J by 4 bases, leaving 9 bases between them. CDR3 DNA: TGTGCCAGCTCACCACCGGGACTGTCAGAGACCCAGTACTTC. Residues: CASSPPGLSETQYF.

In this sample, this clone turned up once. The chain has TRBV9 and TRBJ2-7; D perhaps matches TRBD1 (5 bases). The V gene's germline CDR1 is SGDLS and CDR2 YYNGEE. V gave up 0 bases and J gave up 5 bases, with 15 bases separating them. The CDR3 is made up of 15 amino acids. DNA of the CDR3: TGTGCCAGCAGCGTAGGTCCCTCAGGGTTCAACGAGCAGTACTTC. Residues: CASSVGPSGFNEQYF. The variable domain in full, completed from reference TRBV9 and TRBJ2-7, reads DSGVTQTPKHLITATGQRVTLRCSPRSGDLSVYWYQQSLDQGLQFLIQYYNGEERAKGNILERFSAQQFPDLHSELNLSSLELGDSALYFCASSVGPSGFNEQYFGPGTRLTVT.

The V and J genes are TRBV28 and TRBJ1-5, with no clear D. V was cut by 6 bases and J by 0 bases, with 9 bases left in between. Germline V lookup: CDR1 MDHEN, CDR2 SYDVKM. The CDR3 is 14 residues long. In DNA form, the CDR3 reads TGTGCCAGCAGCACAGAGGTTAGCAATCAGCCCCAGCATTTT. Translating it yields CASSTEVSNQPQHF.

This clone has just one count. This may come from a read error, since a much larger clone is one base off. This CDR3 is also generated by other DNA sequences in the sample. The chain employs TRBV28 and TRBJ2-7, with D uncertain. Germline CDR1 is MDHEN and CDR2 is SYDVKM. The V end was cut by 2 bases, the J end by 4 bases, with 3 bases between. The CDR3 length is 11 residues. The CDR3 coding sequence is TGTGCCAGCAGTTTAAGGTACGAGCAGTACTTC. Protein product: CASSLRYEQYF.

The chain couples TRBV4-3 to TRBJ2-7, with 8 bases identical to TRBD2. CDR1 is LGHNA and CDR2 is YSLEER in the germline V gene. J lost 2 bases, V lost 4 bases, and 7 bases had no gene match. The CDR3 runs to 15 residues. The CDR3 spells CASSLGLERPYEQYF. Written as DNA, the CDR3 is TGCGCCAGCAGCCTGGGACTAGAAAGGCCCTACGAGCAGTACTTC.

V is TRBV7-9 and J is TRBJ1-5, with D perhaps TRBD1 (5 bases). The CDR3 is made up of 13 amino acids. Between the trimmed V and J ends, which lost 5 bases and 7 bases, there was a span of 12 bases. Germline V lookup: CDR1 SEHNR, CDR2 FQNEAQ (reference sequence). In DNA form, the CDR3 reads TGTGCCAGCAGCACGGGGGTGTGGCAGCCCCAGCATTTT. Translating gives CASSTGVWQPQHF. Based on the CDR3 plus reference TRBV7-9 and TRBJ1-5, the full variable domain is DTGVSQNPRHKITKRGQNVTFRCDPISEHNRLYWYRQTLGQGPEFLTYFQNEAQLEKSRLLSDRFSAERPKGSFSTLEIQRTEQGDSAMYLCASSTGVWQPQHFGDGTRLSIL.

V is TRBV10-3 and J is TRBJ1-5; D unresolved. V was shortened by 2 bases and J by 4 bases, with 3 bases between the two germline ends. Germline loops: CDR1 ENHRY, CDR2 SYGVKD. CDR3 length equals 12 residues. The DNA for the CDR3 is TGTGCCATCAGTGAGGGGAATCAGCCCCAGCATTTT. Translation gives CAISEGNQPQHF.

The rearrangement uses TRBV7-3 and TRBJ2-7, with 7 bases lining up with TRBD1. Looked up from germline, CDR1 is SGHTA and CDR2 is FQGTGA. There are 13 residues in the CDR3. After removal of 4 bases from V and 6 bases from J, the junction contained 6 bases not matched to a gene. CDR3 nucleotides: TGTGCCAGCAGCTCTAGGGGGCGAACCGAGCAGTACTTC. The encoded protein is CASSSRGRTEQYF.

V gene TRBV10-1 combines with J gene TRBJ2-1; no clear D gene. V lost 0 bases to trimming and J lost 4 bases, with 7 bases between them. Germline V gene lookup returns CDR1 WNHNN and CDR2 SYGVQD (reference sequence). This CDR3 region has 14 residues. The CDR3 protein is CASSESRTYNEQFF. The CDR3, as DNA: TGCGCCAGCAGTGAGTCTAGAACTTACAATGAGCAGTTCTTC.

Comment on this clone: Other DNA sequences within the sample encode an identical CDR3. This chain connects TRBV28 to TRBJ1-1, with D unclear. Germline-derived CDR1 and CDR2 are MDHEN and SYDVKM. The CDR3 runs to 12 residues. The germline V and J ends were trimmed by 5 bases and 1 base, with 5 bases remaining between them. CDR3 sequence reads: CASSLQNTEAFF. The CDR3, as DNA: TGTGCCAGCAGTCTTCAGAACACTGAAGCTTTCTTT.